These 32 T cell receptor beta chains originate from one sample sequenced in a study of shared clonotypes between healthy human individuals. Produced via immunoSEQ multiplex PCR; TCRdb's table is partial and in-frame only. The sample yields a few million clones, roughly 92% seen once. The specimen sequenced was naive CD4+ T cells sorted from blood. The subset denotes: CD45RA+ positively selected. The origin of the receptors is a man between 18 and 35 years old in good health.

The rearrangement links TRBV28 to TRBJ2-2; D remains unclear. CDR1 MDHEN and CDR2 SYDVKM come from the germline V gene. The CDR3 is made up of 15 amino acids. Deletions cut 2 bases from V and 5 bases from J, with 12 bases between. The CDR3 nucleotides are TGTGCCAGCAGTTTAATCACACGCACTACCGGGGAGCTGTTTTTT. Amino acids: CASSLITRTTGELFF.

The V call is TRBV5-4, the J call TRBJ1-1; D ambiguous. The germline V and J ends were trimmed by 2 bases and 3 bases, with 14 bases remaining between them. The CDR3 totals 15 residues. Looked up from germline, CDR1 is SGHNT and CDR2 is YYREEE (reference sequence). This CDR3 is CASSFSLGFDTEAFF. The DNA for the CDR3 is TGTGCCAGCAGCTTTTCCCTTGGGTTTGACACTGAAGCTTTCTTT.

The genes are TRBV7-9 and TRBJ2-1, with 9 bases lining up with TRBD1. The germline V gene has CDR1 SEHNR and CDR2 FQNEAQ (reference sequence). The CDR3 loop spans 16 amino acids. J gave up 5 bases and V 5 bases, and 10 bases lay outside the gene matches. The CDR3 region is CASSLSGTGYHNEQFF. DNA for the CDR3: TGTGCCAGCAGCCTTTCTGGGACAGGGTATCACAATGAGCAGTTCTTC.

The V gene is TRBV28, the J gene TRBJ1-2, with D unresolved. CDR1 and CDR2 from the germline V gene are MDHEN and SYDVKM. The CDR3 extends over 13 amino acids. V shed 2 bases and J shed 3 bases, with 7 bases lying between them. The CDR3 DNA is TGTGCCAGCAGTTTAGTCCAGTACTATGGCTACACCTTC. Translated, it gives CASSLVQYYGYTF.

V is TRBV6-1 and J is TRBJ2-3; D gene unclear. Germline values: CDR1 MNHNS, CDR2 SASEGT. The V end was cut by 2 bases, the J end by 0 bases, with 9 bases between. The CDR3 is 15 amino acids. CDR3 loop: CASSERAPSTDTQYF. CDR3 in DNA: TGTGCCAGCAGTGAAAGAGCGCCTAGCACAGATACGCAGTATTTT.

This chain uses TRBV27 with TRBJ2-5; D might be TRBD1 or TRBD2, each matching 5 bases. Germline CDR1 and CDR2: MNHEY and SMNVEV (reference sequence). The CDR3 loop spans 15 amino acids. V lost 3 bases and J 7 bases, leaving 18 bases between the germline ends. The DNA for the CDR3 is TGTGCCAGCAGTTTCCCGATCGGGACGGACGGGACCCAGTACTTC. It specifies CASSFPIGTDGTQYF.

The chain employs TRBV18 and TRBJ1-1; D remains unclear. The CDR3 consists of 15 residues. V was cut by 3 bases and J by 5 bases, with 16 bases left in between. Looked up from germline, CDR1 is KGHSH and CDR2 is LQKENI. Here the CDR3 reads CASSPGLAGGTEAFF. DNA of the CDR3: TGTGCCAGCTCACCCGGTCTAGCGGGAGGGACTGAAGCTTTCTTT. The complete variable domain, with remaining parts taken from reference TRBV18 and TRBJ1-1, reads NAGVMQNPRHLVRRRGQEARLRCSPMKGHSHVYWYRQLPEEGLKFMVYLQKENIIDESGMPKERFSAEFPKEGPSILRIQQVVRGDSAAYFCASSPGLAGGTEAFFGQGTRLTVV.

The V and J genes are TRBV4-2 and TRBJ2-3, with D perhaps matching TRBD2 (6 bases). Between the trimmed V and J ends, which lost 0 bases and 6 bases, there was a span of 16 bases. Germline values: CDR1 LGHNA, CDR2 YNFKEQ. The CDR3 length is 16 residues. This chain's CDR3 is CASSQDLGGVGDTQYF. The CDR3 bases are TGTGCCAGCAGCCAAGATCTCGGAGGGGTGGGGGATACGCAGTATTTT.

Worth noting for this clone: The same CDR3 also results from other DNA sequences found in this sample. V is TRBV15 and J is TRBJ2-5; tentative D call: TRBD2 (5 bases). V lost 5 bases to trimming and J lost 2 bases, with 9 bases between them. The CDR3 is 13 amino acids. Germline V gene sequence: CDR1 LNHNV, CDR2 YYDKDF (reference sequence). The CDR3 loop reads CATSRGLQETQYF. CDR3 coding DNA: TGTGCCACCAGCCGAGGGCTACAAGAGACCCAGTACTTC.

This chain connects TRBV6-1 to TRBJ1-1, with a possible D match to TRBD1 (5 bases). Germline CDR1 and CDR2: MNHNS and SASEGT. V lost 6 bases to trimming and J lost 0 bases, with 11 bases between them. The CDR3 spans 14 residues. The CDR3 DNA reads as TGTGCCAGCAGGGGGTCGGGGCTGAACACTGAAGCTTTCTTT. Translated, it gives CASRGSGLNTEAFF.

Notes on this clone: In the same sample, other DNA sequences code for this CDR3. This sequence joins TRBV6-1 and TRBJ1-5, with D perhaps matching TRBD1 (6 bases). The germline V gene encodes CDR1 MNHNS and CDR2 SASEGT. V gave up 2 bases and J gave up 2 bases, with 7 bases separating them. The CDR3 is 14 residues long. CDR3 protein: CASSESGGNQPQHF. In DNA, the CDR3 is TGTGCCAGCAGTGAATCAGGGGGCAATCAGCCCCAGCATTTT.

In DNA form, the CDR3 reads TGTGCCAGCAGCCCCCCCCGAGGGGACTCCTACGAGCAGTACTTC. Its translation is CASSPPRGDSYEQYF. V gene TRBV5-4 combines with J gene TRBJ2-7; tentatively, D is TRBD1 or TRBD2 (5 bases each). Trimming cost V 4 bases and J 0 bases, with 14 bases left between them. CDR3 length equals 15 residues. The germline CDR1 and CDR2 sequences are SGHNT and YYREEE (reference sequence).

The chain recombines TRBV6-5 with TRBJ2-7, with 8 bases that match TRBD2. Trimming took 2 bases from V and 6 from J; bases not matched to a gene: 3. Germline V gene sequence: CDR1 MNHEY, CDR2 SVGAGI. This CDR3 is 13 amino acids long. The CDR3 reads CASSYLRGGEQYF. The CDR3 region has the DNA TGTGCCAGCAGTTACCTCCGGGGGGGCGAGCAGTACTTC.

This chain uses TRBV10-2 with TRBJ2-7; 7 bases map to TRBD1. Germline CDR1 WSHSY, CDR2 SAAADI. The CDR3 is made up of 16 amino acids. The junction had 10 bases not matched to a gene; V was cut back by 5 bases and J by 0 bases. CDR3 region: CASSSRTGSLSYEQYF. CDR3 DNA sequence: TGCGCCAGCAGTAGCCGGACAGGCTCTCTCTCCTACGAGCAGTACTTC.

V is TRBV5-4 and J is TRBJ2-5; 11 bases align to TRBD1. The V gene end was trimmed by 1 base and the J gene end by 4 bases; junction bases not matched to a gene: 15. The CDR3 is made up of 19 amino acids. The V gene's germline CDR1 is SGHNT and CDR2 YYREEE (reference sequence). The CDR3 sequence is CASSLMLGGQGAEGETQYF. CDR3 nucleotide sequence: TGTGCCAGCAGCTTGATGCTTGGAGGACAGGGGGCGGAAGGAGAGACCCAGTACTTC.

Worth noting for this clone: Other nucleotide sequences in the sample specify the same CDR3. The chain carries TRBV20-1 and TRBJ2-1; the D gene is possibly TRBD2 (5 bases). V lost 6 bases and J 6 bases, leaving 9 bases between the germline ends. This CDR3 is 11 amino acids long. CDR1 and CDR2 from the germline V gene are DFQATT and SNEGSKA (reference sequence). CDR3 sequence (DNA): TGCAGTGCGAGTGCGGGCAATGAGCAGTTCTTC. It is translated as CSASAGNEQFF.

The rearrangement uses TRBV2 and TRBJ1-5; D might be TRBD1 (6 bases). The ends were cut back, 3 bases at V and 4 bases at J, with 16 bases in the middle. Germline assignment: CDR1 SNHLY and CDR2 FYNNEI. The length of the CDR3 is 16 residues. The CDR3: CASSEWGAVTNQPQHF. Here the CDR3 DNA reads TGTGCCAGCAGTGAGTGGGGGGCTGTAACAAATCAGCCCCAGCATTTT.

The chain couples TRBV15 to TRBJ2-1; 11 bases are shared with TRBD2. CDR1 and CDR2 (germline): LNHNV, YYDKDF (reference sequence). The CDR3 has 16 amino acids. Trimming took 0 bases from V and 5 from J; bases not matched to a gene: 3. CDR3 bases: TGTGCCACCAGCAGAGATATACTAGCGGGGGACAATGAGCAGTTCTTC. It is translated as CATSRDILAGDNEQFF. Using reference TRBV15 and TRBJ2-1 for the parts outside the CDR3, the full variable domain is DAMVIQNPRYQVTQFGKPVTLSCSQTLNHNVMYWYQQKSSQAPKLLFHYYDKDFNNEADTPDNFQSRRPNTSFCFLDIRSPGLGDTAMYLCATSRDILAGDNEQFFGPGTRLTVL.

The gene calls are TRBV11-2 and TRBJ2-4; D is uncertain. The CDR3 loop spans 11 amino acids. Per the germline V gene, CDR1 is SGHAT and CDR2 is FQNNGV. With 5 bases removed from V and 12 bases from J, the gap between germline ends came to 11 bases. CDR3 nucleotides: TGTGCCAGCAGCGGGTGGGGAACTCAGTACTTC. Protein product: CASSGWGTQYF.

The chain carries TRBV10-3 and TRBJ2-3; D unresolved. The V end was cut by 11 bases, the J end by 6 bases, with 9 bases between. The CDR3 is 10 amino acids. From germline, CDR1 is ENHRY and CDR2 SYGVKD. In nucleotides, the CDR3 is TGTGCCCGCCCCGGGGATACGCAGTATTTT. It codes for CARPGDTQYF.

The CDR3 here is CATEKEPGGTQYF. CDR3 nucleotides: TGTGCCACCGAAAAGGAACCGGGAGGTACGCAGTATTTT. The genes are TRBV28 and TRBJ2-3; 7 bases are shared with TRBD2. The CDR3 sequence is 13 residues long. Trimming removed 10 bases from V and 8 bases from J; junction bases left unmatched: 12. Germline values: CDR1 MDHEN, CDR2 SYDVKM.

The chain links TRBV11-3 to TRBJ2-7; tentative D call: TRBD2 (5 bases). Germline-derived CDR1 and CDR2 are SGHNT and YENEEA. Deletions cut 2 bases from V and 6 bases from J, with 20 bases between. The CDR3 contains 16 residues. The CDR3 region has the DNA TGTGCCAGCAGCTTATCGGTTGAGGGAGTTCGTGTCGAGCAGTACTTC. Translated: CASSLSVEGVRVEQYF.

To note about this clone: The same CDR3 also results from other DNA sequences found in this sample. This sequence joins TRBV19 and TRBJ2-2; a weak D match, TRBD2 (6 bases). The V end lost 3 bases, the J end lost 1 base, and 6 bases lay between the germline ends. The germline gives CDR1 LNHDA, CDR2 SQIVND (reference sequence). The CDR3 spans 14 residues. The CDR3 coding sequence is TGTGCCAGTAGTATTAGCGGGAACACCGGGGAGCTGTTTTTT. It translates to CASSISGNTGELFF.

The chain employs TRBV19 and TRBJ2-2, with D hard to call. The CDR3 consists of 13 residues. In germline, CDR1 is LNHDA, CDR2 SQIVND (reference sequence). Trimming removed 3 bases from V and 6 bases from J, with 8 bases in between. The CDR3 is CASSMWAAGELFF. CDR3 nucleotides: TGTGCCAGTAGTATGTGGGCCGCCGGGGAGCTGTTTTTT.

This CDR3 is CASSRGTDPYEQYF. The CDR3 DNA sequence: TGTGCCAGCAGCCGCGGGACAGACCCCTACGAGCAGTACTTC. The V and J genes are TRBV7-2 and TRBJ2-7; the D gene is possibly TRBD1 (7 bases). Per the germline V gene, CDR1 is SGHTA and CDR2 is FQGNSA. CDR3 length: 14 amino acids. Trimming removed 5 bases from V and 2 bases from J, with 13 bases in between.

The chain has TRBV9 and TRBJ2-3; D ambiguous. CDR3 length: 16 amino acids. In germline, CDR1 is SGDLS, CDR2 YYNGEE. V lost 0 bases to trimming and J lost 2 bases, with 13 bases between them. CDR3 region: CASSVGLDSVTDTQYF. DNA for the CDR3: TGTGCCAGCAGCGTAGGTCTAGACTCGGTCACAGATACGCAGTATTTT.

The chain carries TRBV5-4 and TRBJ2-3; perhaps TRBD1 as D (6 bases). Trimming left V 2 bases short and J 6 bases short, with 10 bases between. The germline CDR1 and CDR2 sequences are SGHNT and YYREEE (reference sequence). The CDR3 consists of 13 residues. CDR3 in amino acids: CASSLQGADTQYF. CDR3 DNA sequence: TGTGCCAGCAGCTTACAGGGAGCTGATACGCAGTATTTT.

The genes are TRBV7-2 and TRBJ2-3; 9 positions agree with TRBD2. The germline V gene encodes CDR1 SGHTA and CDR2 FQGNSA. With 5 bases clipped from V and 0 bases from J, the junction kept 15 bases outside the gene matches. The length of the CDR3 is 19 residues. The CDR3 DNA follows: TGTGCCAGCAGCCGAGTGCTATTAACTAGCGGGTTGAGCACAGATACGCAGTATTTT. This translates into CASSRVLLTSGLSTDTQYF.

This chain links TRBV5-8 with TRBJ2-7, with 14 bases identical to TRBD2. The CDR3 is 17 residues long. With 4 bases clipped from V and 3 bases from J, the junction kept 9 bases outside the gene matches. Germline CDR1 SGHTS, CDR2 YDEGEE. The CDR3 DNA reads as TGTGCCAGCAGCCTGGTGGGACTAGCGGGAGTCTTCTACGAGCAGTACTTC. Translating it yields CASSLVGLAGVFYEQYF.

The CDR3 DNA follows: TGCGCCAGCAGCTTAAAAACAGGAGACTACGAGCAGTACTTC. Protein: CASSLKTGDYEQYF. This chain links TRBV5-1 with TRBJ2-7; D might be TRBD1 (5 bases). CDR3 length: 14 amino acids. Trimming shortened V by 2 bases and J by 3 bases, and 12 bases separated the two germline ends. Germline V gene sequence: CDR1 SGHRS, CDR2 YFSETQ.

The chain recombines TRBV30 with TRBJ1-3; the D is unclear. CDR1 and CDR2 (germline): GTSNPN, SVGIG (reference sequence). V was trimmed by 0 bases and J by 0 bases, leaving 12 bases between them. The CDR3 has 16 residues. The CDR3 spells CAWSVSEPASGNTIYF. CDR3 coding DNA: TGTGCCTGGAGTGTATCCGAGCCCGCCTCTGGAAACACCATATATTTT.

Written as DNA, the CDR3 is TGTGCCAGCAGCTTAGGCAGGGGCTATGGCTACACCTTC. Residues: CASSLGRGYGYTF. This chain uses TRBV7-2 with TRBJ1-2, with D perhaps matching TRBD1 (6 bases). Looked up from germline, CDR1 is SGHTA and CDR2 is FQGNSA. The CDR3 totals 13 residues. V gave up 1 base and J gave up 4 bases, with 7 bases separating them.